The T cell receptor beta chain described here comes from a study of shared clonotypes between healthy human individuals. As for this clone: What it binds is not known. The identical CDR3 is also encoded by other nucleotide sequences in the sample.

Study results and limitations: Richness estimates generally favored naive over memory subsets. A small donor pool kept down the genetic and exposure-history diversity that was represented.

Clones were read by immunoSEQ multiplex PCR, and TCRdb kept only the in-frame ones, dropping some. The top ten hold more than 0.35% of the sample, which has around 2.5 million clones, more than 85% seen once. The CDR3 runs to 13 residues. V lost 7 bases to trimming and J lost 1 base, with 11 bases between them. Germline CDR1 and CDR2: SGHRS and YFSETQ. The material sequenced was naive CD4+ T cells from PBMCs. Subset in this sample: CD45RA+ positively selected. The gene calls are TRBV5-1 and TRBJ1-1, with a tentative D call TRBD1 (5 bases). The source of this sequence is a man aged 18 to 29 in good health. Some clones in this sample may be carry-over from other donors' samples. The CDR3 loop is CASSGTANTEAFF. CDR3 DNA: TGCGCCAGCTCGGGGACGGCGAACACTGAAGCTTTCTTT.